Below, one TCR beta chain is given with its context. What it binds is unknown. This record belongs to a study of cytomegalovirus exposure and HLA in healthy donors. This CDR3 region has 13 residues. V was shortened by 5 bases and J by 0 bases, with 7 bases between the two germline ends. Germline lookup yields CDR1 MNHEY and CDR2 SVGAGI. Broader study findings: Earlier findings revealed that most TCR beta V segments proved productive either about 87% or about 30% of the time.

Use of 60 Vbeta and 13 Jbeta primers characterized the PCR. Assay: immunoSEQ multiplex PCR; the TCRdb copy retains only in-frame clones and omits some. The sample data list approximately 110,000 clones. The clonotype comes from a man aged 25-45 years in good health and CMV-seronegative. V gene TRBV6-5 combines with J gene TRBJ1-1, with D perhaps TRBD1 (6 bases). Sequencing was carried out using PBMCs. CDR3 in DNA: TGTGCCAGCAGTGGACAGCTGAACACTGAAGCTTTCTTT. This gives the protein CASSGQLNTEAFF.